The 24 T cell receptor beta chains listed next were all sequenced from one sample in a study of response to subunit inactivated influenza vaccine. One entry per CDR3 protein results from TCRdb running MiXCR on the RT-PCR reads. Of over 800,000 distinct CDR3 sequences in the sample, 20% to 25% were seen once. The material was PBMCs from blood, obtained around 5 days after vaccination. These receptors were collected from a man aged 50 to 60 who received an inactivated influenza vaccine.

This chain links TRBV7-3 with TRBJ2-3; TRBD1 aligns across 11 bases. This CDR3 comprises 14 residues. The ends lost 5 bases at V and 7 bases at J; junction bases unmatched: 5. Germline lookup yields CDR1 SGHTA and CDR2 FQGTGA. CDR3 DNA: TGTGCCAGCAGCCCAGGACAGGGGGCAAATACGCAGTATTTT. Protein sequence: CASSPGQGANTQYF.

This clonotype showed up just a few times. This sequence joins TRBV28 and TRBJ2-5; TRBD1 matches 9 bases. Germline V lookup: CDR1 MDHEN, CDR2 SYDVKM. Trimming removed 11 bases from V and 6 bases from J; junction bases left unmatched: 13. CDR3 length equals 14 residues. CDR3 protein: CAAWAGQGIQTQYF. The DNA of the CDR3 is TGTGCCGCCTGGGCGGGACAGGGCATACAGACCCAGTACTTC.

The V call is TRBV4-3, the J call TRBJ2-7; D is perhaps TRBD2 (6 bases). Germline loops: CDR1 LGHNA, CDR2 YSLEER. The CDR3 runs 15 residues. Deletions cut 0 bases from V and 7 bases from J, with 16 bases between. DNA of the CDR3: TGCGCCAGCAGCCAAGAGGGGCCCCACGCGGGAGAGCAGTACTTC. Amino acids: CASSQEGPHAGEQYF.

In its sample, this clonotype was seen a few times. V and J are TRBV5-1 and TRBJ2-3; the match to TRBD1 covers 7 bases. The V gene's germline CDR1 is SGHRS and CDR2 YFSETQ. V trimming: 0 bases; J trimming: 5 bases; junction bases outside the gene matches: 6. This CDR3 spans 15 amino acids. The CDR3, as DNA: TGCGCCAGCAGCTTGGGAGGGACAGTCCAAGATACGCAGTATTTT. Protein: CASSLGGTVQDTQYF.

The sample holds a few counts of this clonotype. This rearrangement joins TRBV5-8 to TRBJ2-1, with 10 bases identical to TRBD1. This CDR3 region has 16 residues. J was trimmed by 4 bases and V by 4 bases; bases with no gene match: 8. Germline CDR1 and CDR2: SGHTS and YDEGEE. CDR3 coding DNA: TGTGCCAGCAGCGGAACCGGGACAGGGGTTTACAATGAGCAGTTCTTC. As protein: CASSGTGTGVYNEQFF.

CDR3 nucleotide sequence: TGTGCCAGCAGCCCTGGAGCGTCGGGCACCGGGGAGCTGTTTTTT. It encodes CASSPGASGTGELFF. The chain employs TRBV7-7 and TRBJ2-2; D is uncertain. This CDR3 has 15 amino acids. Germline CDR1 reads SSHAT; CDR2 reads FNYEAQ (reference sequence). The ends were cut back, 5 bases at V and 4 bases at J, with 14 bases in the middle.

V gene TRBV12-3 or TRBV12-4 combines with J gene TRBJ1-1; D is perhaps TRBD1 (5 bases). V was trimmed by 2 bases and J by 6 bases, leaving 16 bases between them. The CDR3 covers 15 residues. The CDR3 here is CASSLTRALGAEAFF. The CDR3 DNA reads TGTGCCAGCAGTTTAACTCGAGCTTTAGGGGCTGAAGCTTTCTTT.

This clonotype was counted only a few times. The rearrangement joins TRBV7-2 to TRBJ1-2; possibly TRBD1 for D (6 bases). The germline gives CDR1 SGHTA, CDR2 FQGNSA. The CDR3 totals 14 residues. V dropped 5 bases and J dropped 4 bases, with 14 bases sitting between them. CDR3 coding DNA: TGTGCCAGCAGCAGGGACACAGAACTCTATGGCTACACCTTC. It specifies CASSRDTELYGYTF.

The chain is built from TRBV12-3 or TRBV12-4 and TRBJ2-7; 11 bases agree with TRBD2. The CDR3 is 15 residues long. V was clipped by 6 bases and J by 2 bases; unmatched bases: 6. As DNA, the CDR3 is TGTGCCAGCAGACCTAGCGGGGGGACCACCTACGAGCAGTACTTC. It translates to CASRPSGGTTYEQYF.

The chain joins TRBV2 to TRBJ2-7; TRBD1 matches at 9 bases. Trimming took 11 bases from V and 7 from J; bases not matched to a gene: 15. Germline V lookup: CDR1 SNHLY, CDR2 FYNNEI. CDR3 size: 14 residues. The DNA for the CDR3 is TGTGCCTCAGGGGGGGACAGGGCCTACGTGGAGCAGTACTTC. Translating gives CASGGDRAYVEQYF.

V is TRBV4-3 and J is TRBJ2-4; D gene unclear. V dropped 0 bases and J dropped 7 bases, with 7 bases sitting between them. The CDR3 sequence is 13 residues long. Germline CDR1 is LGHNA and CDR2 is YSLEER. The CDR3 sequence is CASSQDRHNIQYF. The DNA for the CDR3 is TGCGCCAGCAGCCAAGATCGTCATAACATTCAGTACTTC.

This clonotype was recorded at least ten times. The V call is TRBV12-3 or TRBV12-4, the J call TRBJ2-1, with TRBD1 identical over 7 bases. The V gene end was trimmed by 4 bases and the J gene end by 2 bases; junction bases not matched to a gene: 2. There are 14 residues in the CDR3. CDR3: CASSSRGPYNEQFF. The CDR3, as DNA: TGTGCCAGCAGTTCAAGGGGGCCCTACAATGAGCAGTTCTTC.

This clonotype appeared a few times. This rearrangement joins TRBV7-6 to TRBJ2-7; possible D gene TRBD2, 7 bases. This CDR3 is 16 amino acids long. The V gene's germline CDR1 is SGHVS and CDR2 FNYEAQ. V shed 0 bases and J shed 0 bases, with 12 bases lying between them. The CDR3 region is CASSLAQRGGSYEQYF. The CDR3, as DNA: TGTGCCAGCAGCTTAGCGCAGAGGGGGGGCTCCTACGAGCAGTACTTC.

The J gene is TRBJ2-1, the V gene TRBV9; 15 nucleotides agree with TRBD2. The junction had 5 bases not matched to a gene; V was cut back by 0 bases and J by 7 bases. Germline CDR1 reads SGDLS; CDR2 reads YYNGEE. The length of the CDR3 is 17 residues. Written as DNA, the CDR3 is TGTGCCAGCAGCGTAGGGACTAGCGGGGGGGCCGGGAATGAGCAGTTCTTC. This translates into CASSVGTSGGAGNEQFF.

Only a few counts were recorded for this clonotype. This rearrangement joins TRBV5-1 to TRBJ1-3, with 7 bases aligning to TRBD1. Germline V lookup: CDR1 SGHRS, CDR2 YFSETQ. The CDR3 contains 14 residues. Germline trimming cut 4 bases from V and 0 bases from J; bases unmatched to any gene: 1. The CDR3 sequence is CASSGTDSGNTIYF. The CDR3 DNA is TGCGCCAGCAGCGGGACAGACTCTGGAAACACCATATATTTT.

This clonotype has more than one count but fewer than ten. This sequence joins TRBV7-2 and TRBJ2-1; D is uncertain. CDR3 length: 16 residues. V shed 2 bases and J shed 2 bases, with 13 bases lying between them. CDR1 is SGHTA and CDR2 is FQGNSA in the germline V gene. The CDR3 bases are TGTGCCAGCAGCTTAAGTAGGGCTACGGCCTACAATGAGCAGTTCTTC. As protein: CASSLSRATAYNEQFF.

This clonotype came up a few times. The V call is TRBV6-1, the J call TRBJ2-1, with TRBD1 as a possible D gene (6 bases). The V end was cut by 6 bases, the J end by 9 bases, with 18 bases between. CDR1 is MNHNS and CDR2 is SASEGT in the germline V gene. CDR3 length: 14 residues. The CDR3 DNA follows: TGTGCCAGCAGGACAAACAGGGAGTTCGTTGAGCAGTTCTTC. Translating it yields CASRTNREFVEQFF.

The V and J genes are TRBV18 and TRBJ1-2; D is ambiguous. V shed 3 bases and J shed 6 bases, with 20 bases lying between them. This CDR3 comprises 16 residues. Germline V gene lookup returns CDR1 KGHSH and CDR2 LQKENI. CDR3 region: CASSPTVGQGKDGYTF. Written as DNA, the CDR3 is TGTGCCAGCTCACCCACAGTAGGCCAAGGGAAGGATGGCTACACCTTC.

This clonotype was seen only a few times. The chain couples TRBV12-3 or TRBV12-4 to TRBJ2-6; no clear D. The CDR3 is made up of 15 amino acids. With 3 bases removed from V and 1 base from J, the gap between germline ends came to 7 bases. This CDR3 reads CASSFRWSGANVLTF. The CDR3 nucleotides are TGTGCCAGCAGTTTTAGGTGGTCTGGGGCCAACGTCCTGACTTTC.

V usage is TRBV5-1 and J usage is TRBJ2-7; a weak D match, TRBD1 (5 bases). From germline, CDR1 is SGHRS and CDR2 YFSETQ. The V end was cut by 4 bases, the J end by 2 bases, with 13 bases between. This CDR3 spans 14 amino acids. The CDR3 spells CASSRSLTAYEQYF. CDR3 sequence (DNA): TGCGCCAGCAGCCGAAGTTTGACAGCCTACGAGCAGTACTTC.

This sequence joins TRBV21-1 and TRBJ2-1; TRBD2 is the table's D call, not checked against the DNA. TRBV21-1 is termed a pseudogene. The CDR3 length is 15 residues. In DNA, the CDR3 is TGTGCCAGCAGCAAGTGGGGACTAGCGGGAGTGTGGCAGTTCTTC. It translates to CASSKWGLAGVWQFF.

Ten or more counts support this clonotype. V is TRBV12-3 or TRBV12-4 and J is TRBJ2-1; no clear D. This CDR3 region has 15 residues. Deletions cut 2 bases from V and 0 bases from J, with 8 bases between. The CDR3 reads CASSLTKGSYNEQFF. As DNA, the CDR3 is TGTGCCAGCAGTTTAACGAAGGGCTCCTACAATGAGCAGTTCTTC.

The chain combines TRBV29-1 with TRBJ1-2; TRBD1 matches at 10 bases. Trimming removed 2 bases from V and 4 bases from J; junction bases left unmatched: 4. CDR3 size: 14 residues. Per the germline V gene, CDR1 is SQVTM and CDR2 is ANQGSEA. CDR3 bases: TGCAGCGTTGAATCGGGACAGGGGATCTATGGCTACACCTTC. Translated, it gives CSVESGQGIYGYTF.

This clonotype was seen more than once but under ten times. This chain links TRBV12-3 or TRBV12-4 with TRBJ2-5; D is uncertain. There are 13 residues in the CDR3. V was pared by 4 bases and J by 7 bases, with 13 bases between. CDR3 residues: CASSSGPPRTQYF. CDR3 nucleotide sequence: TGTGCCAGCAGTTCCGGGCCGCCGAGGACCCAGTACTTC.